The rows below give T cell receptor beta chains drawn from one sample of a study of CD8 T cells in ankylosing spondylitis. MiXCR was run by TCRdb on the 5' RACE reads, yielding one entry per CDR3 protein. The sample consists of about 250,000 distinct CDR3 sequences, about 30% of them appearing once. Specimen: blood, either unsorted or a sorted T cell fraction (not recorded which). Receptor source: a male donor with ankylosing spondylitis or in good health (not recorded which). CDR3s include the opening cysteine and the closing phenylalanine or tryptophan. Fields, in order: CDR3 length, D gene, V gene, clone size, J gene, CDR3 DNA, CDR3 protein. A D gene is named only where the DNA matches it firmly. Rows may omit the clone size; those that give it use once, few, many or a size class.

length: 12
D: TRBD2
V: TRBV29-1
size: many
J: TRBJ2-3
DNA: TGCAGCGCCAGCGGGGGCTCCGATACGCAGTATTTT
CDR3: CSASGGSDTQYF

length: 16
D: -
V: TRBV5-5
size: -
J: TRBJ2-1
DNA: TGTGCCAGCAGCCCGACCGGGACGGCTACCTACAATGAGCAGTTCTTC
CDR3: CASSPTGTATYNEQFF

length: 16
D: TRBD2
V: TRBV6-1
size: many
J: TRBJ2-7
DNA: TGTGCCAGCAGCTCTCTTAGCGGGGGAAACTCCTACGAGCAGTACTTC
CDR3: CASSSLSGGNSYEQYF

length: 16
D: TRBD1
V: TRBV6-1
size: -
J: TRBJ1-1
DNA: TGTGCCAGCGCGGCCGGGACAGGGAGCGCGAACACTGAAGCTTTCTTT
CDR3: CASAAGTGSANTEAFF

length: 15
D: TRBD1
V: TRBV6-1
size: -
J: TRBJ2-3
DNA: TGTGCCAGCAGGGGACAGACTCAAAGCACAGATACGCAGTATTTT
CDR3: CASRGQTQSTDTQYF

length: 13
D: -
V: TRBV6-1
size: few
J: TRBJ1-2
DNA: TGTGCCAGCTTTCGGGCAGAAGGCTATGGCTACACCTTC
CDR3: CASFRAEGYGYTF

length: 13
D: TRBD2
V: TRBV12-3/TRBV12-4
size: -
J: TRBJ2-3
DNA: TGTGCCGGCTCTAGCGGCAGCACAGATACGCAGTATTTT
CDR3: CAGSSGSTDTQYF

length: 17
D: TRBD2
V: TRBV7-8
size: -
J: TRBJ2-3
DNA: TGTGCCAGCAGCCCCTGGGGAGCGGGGGTGAGCACAGATACGCAGTATTTT
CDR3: CASSPWGAGVSTDTQYF

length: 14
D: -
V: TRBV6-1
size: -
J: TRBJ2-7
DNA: TGTGCCAGCAGTCAATGGGACGCCTCCTACGAGCAGTACTTC
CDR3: CASSQWDASYEQYF

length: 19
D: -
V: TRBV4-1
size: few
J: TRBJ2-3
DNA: TGCGCCAGCAGCCAAGATGTATCCCCCCGGAGCAGGGCAACAGATACGCAGTATTTT
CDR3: CASSQDVSPRSRATDTQYF

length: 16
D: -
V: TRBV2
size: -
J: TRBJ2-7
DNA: TGTGCCAGCAGTCTCCCCCTTACTCCCGGCCTAGACGAGCAGTACTTC
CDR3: CASSLPLTPGLDEQYF

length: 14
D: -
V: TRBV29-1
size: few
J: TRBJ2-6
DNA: TGCAGCGTTGTGGGGGGGCTAGGGGCCAACGTCCTGACTTTC
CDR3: CSVVGGLGANVLTF

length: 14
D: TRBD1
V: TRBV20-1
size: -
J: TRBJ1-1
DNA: TGCAGTGCTCGGCTCAGGGGGCGGAACACTGAAGCTTTCTTT
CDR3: CSARLRGRNTEAFF

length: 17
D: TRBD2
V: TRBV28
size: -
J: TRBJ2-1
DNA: TGTGCCAGCAGCCTCGCCTCGACTAGCCGAGTCTACAATGAGCAGTTCTTC
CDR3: CASSLASTSRVYNEQFF

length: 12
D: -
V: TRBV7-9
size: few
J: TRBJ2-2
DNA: TGTGCCCGGACATCGCTCACCGGGGAGCTGTTTTTT
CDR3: CARTSLTGELFF

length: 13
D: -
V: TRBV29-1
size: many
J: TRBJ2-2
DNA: TGCAGCGTCGCTGCCCGAGGGACCGGGGAGCTGTTTTTT
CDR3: CSVAARGTGELFF

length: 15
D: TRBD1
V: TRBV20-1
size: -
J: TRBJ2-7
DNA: TGCAGTGCCCGGGACAGGGCCCGCTCCTCCTACGAGCAGTACTTC
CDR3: CSARDRARSSYEQYF

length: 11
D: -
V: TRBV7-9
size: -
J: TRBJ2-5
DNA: TGTGCCAGCAGCTCTTACCAGACCCAGTACTTC
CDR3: CASSSYQTQYF

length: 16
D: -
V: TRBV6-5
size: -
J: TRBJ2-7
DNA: TGTGCCAGCAGTTCACCCGACTTGGTAAGAGGGGACGAGCAGTACTTC
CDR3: CASSSPDLVRGDEQYF

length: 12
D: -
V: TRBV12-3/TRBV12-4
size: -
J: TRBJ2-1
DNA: TGTGCCAGCAGTGTTGACAGGAATGAGCAGTTCTTC
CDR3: CASSVDRNEQFF

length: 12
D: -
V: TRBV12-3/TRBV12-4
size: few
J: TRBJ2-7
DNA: TGTGCCAGCAGTCCAAGTTTGTGGGAGCAGTACTTC
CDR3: CASSPSLWEQYF

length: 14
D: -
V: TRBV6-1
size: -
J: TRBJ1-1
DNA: TGTGCCAGCAGTGCGTGGGGCCTCAACACTGAAGCTTTCTTT
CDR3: CASSAWGLNTEAFF

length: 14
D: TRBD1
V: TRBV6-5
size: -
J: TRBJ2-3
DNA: TGTGCCAGCAGTACTGGACAGGGTCCAGATACGCAGTATTTT
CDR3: CASSTGQGPDTQYF

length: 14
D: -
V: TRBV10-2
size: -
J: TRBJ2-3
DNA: TGCGCCAGCAGGAGATGGGTCGGGAAAGATACGCAGTATTTT
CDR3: CASRRWVGKDTQYF

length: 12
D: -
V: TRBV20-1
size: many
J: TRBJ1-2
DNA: TGCAGTGCTGCCGGGAACGGTTATGGCTACACCTTC
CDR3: CSAAGNGYGYTF

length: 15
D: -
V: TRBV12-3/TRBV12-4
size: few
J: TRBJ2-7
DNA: TGTGCCAGCAGTTCCTCTGGGGGCAGAACCTACGAGCAGTACTTC
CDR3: CASSSSGGRTYEQYF

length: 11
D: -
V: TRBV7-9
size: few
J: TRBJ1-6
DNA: TGTGCCAGCAGCTTACGGGAGGAGCTCCACTTT
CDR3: CASSLREELHF

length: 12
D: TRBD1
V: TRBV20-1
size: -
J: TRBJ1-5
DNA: TGCAGTGCAAGGGACAGGGATCAGCCCCAGCATTTT
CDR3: CSARDRDQPQHF

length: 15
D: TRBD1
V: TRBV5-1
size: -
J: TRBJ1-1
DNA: TGCGCCAGCAGCCCCGGACAGGGTCGGAACACTGAAGCTTTCTTT
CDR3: CASSPGQGRNTEAFF

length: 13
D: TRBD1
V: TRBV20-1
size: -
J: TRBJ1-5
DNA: TGCAGTGCTAGTCGGGACAGGGGTCAGGCCCAGCATTTT
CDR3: CSASRDRGQAQHF

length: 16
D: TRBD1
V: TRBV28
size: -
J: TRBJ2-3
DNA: TGTGCCAGCAGTCCCCGTGGTCAGGGGGCTATAGATACGCAGTATTTT
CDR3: CASSPRGQGAIDTQYF

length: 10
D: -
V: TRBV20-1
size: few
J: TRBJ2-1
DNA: TGCAGTGCTACGGGTAATGAGCAGTTCTTC
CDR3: CSATGNEQFF

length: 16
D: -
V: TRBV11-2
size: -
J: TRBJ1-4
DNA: TGTGCCAGCAGCTTAGAAGGCGGGTGGACTAATGAAAAACTGTTTTTT
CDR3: CASSLEGGWTNEKLFF

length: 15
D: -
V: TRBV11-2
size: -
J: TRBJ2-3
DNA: TGTGCCAGCAGCCTCGTGGGAGGAGGGGGTGATACGCAGTATTTT
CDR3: CASSLVGGGGDTQYF

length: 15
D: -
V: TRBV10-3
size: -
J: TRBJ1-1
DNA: TGTGCCATCAGTGTAGGGGCAGACATGAACACTGAAGCTTTCTTT
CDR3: CAISVGADMNTEAFF

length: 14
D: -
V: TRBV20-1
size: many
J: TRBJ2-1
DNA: TGCAGTGCTAAAACGGGACAATCCTACAATGAGCAGTTCTTC
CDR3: CSAKTGQSYNEQFF

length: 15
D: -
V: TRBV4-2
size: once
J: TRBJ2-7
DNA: TGTGCCAGCAGCCAAGACACCGGACCGACCTGGGAGCAGTACTTC
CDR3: CASSQDTGPTWEQYF

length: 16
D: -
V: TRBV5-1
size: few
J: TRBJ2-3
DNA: TGCGCCAGCAGCTTGGTAGGTGACTCCAGCACAGATACGCAGTATTTT
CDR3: CASSLVGDSSTDTQYF

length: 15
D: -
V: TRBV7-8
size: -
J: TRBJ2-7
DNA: TGTGCCAGCATAACACGTGGGGGGAGCTCCTACGAGCAGTACTTC
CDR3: CASITRGGSSYEQYF

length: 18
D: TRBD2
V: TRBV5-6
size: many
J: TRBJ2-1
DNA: TGTGCCAGCAGCTTGAGACCTGATCTAGCGGGGGGGCTGGATGAGCAGTTCTTC
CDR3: CASSLRPDLAGGLDEQFF

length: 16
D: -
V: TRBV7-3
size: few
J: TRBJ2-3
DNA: TGTGCCAGCAGCTTCGCCGGTTGGGGGGTCACAGATACGCAGTATTTT
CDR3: CASSFAGWGVTDTQYF

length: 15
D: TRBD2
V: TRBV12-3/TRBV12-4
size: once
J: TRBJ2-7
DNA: TGTGCCAGCAGCCAGCGGGGGGTTAGCTCCTACGAGCAGTACTTC
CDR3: CASSQRGVSSYEQYF

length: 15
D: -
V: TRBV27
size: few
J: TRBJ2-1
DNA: TGTGCCAGCAGTTCACTTGGTGGATATTACAATGAGCAGTTCTTC
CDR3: CASSSLGGYYNEQFF

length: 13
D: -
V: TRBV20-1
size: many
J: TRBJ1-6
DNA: TGCAGTGCCCGACAACAGGGTAGCTCACCCCTCCACTTT
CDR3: CSARQQGSSPLHF

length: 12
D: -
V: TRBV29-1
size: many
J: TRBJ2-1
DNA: TGCAGCGCCATCGAGTCCTACAATGAGCAGTTCTTC
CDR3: CSAIESYNEQFF

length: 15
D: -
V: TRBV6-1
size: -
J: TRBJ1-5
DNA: TGTGCCAGCTGGGACCCGGGACGTAAGAATCAGCCCCAGCATTTT
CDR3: CASWDPGRKNQPQHF

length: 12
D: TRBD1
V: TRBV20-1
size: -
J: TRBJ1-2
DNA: TGCAGTGCTGGGGACAGGGGCTATGGCTACACCTTC
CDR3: CSAGDRGYGYTF

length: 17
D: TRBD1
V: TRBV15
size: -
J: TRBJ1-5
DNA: TGTGCCACCAGCCCTGACAGGGGAGCATCGGTTCATCAGCCCCAGCATTTT
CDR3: CATSPDRGASVHQPQHF

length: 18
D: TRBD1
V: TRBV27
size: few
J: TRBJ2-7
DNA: TGTGCCAGCAGTTGGCTCGATCCCGGACAGGGGACAACTCACGAGCAGTACTTC
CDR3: CASSWLDPGQGTTHEQYF

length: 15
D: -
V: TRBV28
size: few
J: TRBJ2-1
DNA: TGTGCCAGCAGTCCCGACCCAAGCTCCTACAATGAGCAGTTCTTC
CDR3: CASSPDPSSYNEQFF

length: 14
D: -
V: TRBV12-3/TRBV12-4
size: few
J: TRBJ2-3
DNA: TGTGCCAGCACACCAAGCGGAGCCACAGATACGCAGTATTTT
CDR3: CASTPSGATDTQYF

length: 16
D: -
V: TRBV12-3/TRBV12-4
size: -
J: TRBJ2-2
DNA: TGTGCCAGCAGTCTGAGGGTACAGGGAAACACCGGGGAGCTGTTTTTT
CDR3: CASSLRVQGNTGELFF

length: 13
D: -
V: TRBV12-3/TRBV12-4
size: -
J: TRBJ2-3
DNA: TGTGCCAGCAGGACCCCCCCCACAGATACGCAGTATTTT
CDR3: CASRTPPTDTQYF

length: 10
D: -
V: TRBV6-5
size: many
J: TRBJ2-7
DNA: TGTGCCAGCAGTGGCTACGAGCAGTACTTC
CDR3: CASSGYEQYF

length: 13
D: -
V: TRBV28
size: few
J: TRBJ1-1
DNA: TGTGCCAGCAGAGAGACATGGGTGAGGGAAGCTTTCTTT
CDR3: CASRETWVREAFF

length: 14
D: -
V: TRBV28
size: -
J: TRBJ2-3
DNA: TGTGCCAGCAGCCGGGAAAGGGTCACAGATACGCAGTATTTT
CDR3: CASSRERVTDTQYF

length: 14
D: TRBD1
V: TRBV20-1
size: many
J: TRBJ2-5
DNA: TGCAGTGCTATCCAGACAGGGGGCTTGGAGACCCAGTACTTC
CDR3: CSAIQTGGLETQYF

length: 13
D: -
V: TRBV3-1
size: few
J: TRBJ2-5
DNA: TGTGCCAGCAGCCAAGACAGGGTGAAGACCCAGTACTTC
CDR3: CASSQDRVKTQYF